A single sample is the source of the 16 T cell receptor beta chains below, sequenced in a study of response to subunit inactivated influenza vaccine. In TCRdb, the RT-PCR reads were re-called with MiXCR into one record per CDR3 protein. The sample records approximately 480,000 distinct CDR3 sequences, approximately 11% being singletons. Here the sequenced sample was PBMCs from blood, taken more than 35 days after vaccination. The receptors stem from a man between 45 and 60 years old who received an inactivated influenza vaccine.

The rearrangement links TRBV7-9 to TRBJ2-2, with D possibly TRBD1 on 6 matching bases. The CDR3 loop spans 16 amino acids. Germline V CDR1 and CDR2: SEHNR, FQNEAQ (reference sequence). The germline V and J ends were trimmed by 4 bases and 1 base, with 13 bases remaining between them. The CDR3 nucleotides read TGTGCCAGCAGCTCCTGGGGACACAGGAACACCGGGGAGCTGTTTTTT. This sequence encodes CASSSWGHRNTGELFF.

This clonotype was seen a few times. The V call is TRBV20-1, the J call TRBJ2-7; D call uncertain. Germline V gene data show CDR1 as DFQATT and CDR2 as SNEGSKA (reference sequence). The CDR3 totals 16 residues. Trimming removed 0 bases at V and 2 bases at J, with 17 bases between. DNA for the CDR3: TGCAGTGCTAGAGATAAGGGCCTTAGCCGTACCTACGAGCAGTACTTC. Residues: CSARDKGLSRTYEQYF.

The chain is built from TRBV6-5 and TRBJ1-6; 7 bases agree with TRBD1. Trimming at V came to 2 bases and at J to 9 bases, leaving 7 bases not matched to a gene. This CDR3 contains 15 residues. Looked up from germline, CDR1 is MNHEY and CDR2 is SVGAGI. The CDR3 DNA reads TGTGCCAGCAGTTACGAGGGCAGGGGGAGTTCACCCCTCCACTTT. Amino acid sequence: CASSYEGRGSSPLHF.

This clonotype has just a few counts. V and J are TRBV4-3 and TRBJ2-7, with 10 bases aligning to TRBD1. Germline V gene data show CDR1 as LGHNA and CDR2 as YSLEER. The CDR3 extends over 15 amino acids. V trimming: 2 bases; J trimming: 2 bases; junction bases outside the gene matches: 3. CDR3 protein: CASSQRDRGPYEQYF. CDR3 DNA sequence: TGCGCCAGCAGCCAAAGGGACAGGGGACCCTACGAGCAGTACTTC.

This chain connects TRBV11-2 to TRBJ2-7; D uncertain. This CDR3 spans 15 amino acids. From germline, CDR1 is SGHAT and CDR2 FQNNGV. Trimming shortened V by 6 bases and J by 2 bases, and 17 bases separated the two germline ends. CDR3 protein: CASRLLRDITYEQYF. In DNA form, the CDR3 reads TGTGCCAGCAGACTCCTGCGAGACATAACCTACGAGCAGTACTTC.

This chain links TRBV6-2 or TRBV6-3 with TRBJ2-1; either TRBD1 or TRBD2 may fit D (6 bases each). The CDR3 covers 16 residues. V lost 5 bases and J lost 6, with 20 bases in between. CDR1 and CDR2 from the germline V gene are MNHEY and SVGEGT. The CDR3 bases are TGTGCCAGCAGTGACCGAGGGGGGACCAGGATCAATGAGCAGTTCTTC. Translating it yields CASSDRGGTRINEQFF.

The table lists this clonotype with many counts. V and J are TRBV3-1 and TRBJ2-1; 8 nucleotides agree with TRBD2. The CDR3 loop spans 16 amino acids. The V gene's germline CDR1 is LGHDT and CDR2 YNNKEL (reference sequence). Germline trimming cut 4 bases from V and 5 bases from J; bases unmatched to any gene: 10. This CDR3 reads CASSLGLALSNNEQFF. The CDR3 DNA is TGTGCCAGCAGCCTCGGACTAGCCCTATCAAACAATGAGCAGTTCTTC.

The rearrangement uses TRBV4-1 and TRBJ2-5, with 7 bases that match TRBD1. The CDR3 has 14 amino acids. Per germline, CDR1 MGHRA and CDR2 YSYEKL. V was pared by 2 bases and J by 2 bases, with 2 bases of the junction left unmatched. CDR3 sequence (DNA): TGCGCCAGCAGCCAATCGGGACAGCAAGAGACCCAGTACTTC. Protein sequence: CASSQSGQQETQYF.

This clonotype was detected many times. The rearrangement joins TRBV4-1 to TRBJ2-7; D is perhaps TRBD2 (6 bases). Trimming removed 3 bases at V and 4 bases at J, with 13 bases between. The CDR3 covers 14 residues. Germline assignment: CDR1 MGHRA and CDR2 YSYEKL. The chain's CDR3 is CASSQGLGIYEQYF. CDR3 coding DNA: TGCGCCAGCAGCCAGGGACTGGGAATTTACGAGCAGTACTTC.

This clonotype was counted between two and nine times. In nucleotides, the CDR3 is TGTGCCACCAGTGATTTTCCGGGGCGCAGGCCAAGCTCCTACAATGAGCAGTTCTTC. This codes for CATSDFPGRRPSSYNEQFF. The chain has TRBV24-1 and TRBJ2-1; D is possibly TRBD1 or TRBD2 (5 bases each). Per germline, CDR1 KGHDR and CDR2 SFDVKD. The length of the CDR3 is 19 residues. V was clipped by 1 base and J by 0 bases, with 18 bases between them.

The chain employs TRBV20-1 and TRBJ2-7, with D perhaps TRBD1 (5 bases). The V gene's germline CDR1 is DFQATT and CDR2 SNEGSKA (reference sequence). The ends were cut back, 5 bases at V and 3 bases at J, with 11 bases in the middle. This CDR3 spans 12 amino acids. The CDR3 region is CSASTDGYEQYF. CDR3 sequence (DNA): TGCAGTGCTTCGACAGACGGCTACGAGCAGTACTTC.

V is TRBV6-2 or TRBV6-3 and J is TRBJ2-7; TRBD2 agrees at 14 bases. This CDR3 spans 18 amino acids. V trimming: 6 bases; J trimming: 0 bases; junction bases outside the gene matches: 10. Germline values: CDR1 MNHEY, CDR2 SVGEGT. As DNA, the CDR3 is TGTGCCAGCAGCTCCGGACTAGCGGGGGGTAGGAGCTCCTACGAGCAGTACTTC. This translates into CASSSGLAGGRSSYEQYF.

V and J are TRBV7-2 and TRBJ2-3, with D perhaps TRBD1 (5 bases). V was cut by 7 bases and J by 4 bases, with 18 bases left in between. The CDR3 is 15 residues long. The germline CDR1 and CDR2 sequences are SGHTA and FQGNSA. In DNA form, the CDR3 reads TGTGCCAGCACCCTCGGCGTGGGGCACGCAGATACGCAGTATTTT. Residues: CASTLGVGHADTQYF. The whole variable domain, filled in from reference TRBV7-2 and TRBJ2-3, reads GAGVSQSPSNKVTEKGKDVELRCDPISGHTALYWYRQSLGQGLEFLIYFQGNSAPDKSGLPSDRFSAERTGGSVSTLTIQRTQQEDSAVYLCASTLGVGHADTQYFGPGTRLTVL.

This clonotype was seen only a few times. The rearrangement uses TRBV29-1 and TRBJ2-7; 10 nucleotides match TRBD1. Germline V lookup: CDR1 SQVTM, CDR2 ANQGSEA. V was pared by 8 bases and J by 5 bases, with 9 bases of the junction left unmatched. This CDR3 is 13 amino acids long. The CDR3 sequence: CSFAGTGVHEQYF. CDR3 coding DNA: TGCAGCTTCGCCGGGACAGGGGTCCACGAGCAGTACTTC.

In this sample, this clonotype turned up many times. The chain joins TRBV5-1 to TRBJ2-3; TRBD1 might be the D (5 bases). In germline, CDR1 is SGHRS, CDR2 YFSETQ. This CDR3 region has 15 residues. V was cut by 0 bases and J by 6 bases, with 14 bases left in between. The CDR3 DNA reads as TGCGCCAGCAGCTTGGGGGCCACCCCAGGGGATACGCAGTATTTT. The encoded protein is CASSLGATPGDTQYF.

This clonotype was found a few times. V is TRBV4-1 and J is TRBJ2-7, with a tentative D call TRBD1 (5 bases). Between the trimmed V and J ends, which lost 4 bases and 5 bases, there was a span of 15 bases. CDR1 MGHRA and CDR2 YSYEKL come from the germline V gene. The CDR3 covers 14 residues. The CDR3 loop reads CASSLRQGTHEQYF. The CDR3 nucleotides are TGCGCCAGCAGCCTCAGGCAGGGCACCCACGAGCAGTACTTC.